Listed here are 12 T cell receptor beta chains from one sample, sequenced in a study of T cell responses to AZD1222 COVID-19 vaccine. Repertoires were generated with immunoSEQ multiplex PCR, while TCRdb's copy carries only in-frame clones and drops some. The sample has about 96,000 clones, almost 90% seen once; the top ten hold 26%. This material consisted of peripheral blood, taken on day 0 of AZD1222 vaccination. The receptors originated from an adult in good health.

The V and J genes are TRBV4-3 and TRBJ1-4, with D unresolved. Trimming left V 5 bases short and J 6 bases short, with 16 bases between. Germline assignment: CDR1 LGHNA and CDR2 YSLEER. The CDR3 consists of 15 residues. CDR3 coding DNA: TGCGCCAGCAGCAATAGTGGAAGGGTGGATGAAAAACTGTTTTTT. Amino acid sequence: CASSNSGRVDEKLFF.

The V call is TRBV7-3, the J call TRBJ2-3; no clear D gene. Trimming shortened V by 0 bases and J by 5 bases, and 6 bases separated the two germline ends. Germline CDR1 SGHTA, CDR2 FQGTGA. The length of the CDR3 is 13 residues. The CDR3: CASSLTWRDTQYF. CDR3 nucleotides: TGTGCCAGCAGCTTAACGTGGAGAGATACGCAGTATTTT.

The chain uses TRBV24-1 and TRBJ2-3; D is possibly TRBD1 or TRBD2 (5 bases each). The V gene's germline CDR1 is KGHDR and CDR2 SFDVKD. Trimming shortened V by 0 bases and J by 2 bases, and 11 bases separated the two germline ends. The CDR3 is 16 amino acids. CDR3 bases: TGTGCCACCAGTGATTTGGCGGCCGGGACCACAGATACGCAGTATTTT. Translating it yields CATSDLAAGTTDTQYF.

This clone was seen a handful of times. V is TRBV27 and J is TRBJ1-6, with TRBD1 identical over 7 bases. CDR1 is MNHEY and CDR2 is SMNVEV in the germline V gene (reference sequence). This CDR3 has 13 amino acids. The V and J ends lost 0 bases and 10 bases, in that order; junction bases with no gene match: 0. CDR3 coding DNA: TGTGCCAGCAGTTTATCCAGGGGGTCACCCCTCCACTTT. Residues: CASSLSRGSPLHF.

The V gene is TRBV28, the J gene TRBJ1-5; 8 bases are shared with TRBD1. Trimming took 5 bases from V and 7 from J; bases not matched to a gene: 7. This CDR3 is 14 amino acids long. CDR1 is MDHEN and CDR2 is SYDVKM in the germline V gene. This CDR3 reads CASSLDRGGQPQHF. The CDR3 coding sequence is TGTGCCAGCAGTCTAGACAGGGGTGGGCAGCCCCAGCATTTT.

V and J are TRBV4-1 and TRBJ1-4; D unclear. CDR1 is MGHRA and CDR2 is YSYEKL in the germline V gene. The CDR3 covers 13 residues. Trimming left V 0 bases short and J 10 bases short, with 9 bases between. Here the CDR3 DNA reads TGCGCCAGCAGCCAAGACGAAGTTGGAAAACTGTTTTTT. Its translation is CASSQDEVGKLFF.

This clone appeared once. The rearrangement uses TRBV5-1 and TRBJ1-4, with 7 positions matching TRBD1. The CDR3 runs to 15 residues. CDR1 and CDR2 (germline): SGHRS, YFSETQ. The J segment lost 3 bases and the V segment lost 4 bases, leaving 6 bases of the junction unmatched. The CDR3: CASSKVGTANEKLFF. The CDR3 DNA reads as TGCGCCAGCAGCAAGGTGGGGACAGCTAATGAAAAACTGTTTTTT.

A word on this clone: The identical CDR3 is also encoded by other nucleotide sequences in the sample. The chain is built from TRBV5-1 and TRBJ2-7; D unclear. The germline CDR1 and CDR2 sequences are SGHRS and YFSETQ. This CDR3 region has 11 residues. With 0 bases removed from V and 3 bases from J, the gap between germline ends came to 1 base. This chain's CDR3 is CASSLGYEQYF. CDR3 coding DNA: TGCGCCAGCAGCTTGGGCTACGAGCAGTACTTC.

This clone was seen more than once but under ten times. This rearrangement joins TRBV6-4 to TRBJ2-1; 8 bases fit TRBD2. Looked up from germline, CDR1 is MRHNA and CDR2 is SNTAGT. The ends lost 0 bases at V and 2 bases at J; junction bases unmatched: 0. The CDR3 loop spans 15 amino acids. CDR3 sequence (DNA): TGTGCCAGCAGTGACTCAGCGGGAGCCTACAATGAGCAGTTCTTC. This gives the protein CASSDSAGAYNEQFF.

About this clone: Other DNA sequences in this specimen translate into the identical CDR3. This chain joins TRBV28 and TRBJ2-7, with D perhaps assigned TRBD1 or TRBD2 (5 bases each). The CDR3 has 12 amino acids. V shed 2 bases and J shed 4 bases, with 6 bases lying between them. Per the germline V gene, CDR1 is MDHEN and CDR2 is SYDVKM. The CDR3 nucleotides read TGTGCCAGCAGTTTAGGGGGTTACGAGCAGTACTTC. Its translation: CASSLGGYEQYF. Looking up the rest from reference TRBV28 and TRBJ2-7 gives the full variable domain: DVKVTQSSRYLVKRTGEKVFLECVQDMDHENMFWYRQDPGLGLRLIYFSYDVKMKEKGDIPEGYSVSREKKERFSLILESASTNQTSMYLCASSLGGYEQYFGPGTRLTVT.

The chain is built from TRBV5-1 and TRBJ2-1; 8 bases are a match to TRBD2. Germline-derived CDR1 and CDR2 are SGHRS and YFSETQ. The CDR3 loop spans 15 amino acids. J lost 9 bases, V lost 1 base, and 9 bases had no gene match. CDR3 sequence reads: CASSLSSGSFSEQFF. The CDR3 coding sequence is TGCGCCAGCAGCTTGTCCAGCGGGAGTTTTAGTGAGCAGTTCTTC. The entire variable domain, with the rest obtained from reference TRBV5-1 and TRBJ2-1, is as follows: KAGVTQTPRYLIKTRGQQVTLSCSPISGHRSVSWYQQTPGQGLQFLFEYFSETQRNKGNFPGRFSGRQFSNSRSEMNVSTLELGDSALYLCASSLSSGSFSEQFFGPGTRLTVL.

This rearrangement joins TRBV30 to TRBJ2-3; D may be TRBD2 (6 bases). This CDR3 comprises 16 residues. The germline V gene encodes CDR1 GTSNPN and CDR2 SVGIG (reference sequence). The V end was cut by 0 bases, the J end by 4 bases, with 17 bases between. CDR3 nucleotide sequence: TGTGCCTGGAGTGTACGGAGCGCATGGGGGGCAGATACGCAGTATTTT. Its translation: CAWSVRSAWGADTQYF.